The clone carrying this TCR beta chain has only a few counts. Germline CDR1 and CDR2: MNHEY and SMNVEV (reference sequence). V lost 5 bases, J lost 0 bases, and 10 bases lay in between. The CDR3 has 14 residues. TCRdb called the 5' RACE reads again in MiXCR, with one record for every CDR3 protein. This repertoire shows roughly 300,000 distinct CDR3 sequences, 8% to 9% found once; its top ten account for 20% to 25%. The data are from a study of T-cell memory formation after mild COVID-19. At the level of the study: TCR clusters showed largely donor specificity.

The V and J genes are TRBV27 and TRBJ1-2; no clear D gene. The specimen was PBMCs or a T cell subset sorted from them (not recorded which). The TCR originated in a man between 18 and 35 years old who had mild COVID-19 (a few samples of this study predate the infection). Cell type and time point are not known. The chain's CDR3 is CASSPDFTNYGYTF. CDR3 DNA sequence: TGTGCCAGCAGTCCGGACTTCACTAACTATGGCTACACCTTC.